The source of this TCR beta chain is a study of post-analysis software for immune sequencing data. Study-level background: The disease courses spanned relapsing-remitting, secondary progressive and progressive-relapsing forms of multiple sclerosis. Study-wide points: TRBV segments more frequent in patients than in controls numbered several and included TRBV5-6, TRBV5-1 and TRBV20-1.

Of note for this clonotype: Antigen unknown.

This CDR3 has 13 residues. V lost 7 bases to trimming and J lost 0 bases, with 7 bases between them. From germline, CDR1 is ENHRY and CDR2 SYGVKD. The library was made from cDNA and included unique molecular identifiers. TCRdb re-called the PCR reads through MiXCR, storing one row per CDR3 protein. Of fewer than 850,000 distinct CDR3 sequences in the sample, roughly 30% are singletons; the top ten hold around 0.56%. The clonotype originates from a girl between 5 and 17 years old with multiple sclerosis. The rearrangement links TRBV10-3 to TRBJ1-5; the D is unclear. Material for sequencing was blood. CDR3 nucleotides: TGTGCCATCACAGGTGATAGCAATCAGCCCCAGCATTTT. Translation gives CAITGDSNQPQHF.